This T cell receptor (beta chain) derives from a study of T cells after yellow fever vaccination. A single record per CDR3 protein comes from TCRdb applying MiXCR to the 5' RACE reads. The sample holds approximately 510,000 distinct CDR3 sequences, 20% to 25% seen once. CDR1 LNHDA and CDR2 SQIVND come from the germline V gene (reference sequence). The germline V and J ends were trimmed by 3 bases and 2 bases, with 11 bases remaining between them. The CDR3 runs to 15 residues. This clonotype was counted a few times. This receptor was taken from a man younger than 30 who received the YFV17D yellow fever vaccine. This chain connects TRBV19 to TRBJ1-5; D uncertain. This specimen consisted of PBMCs, obtained less than 25 days after the first yellow fever vaccination. The CDR3: CASSIVGGGNQPQHF. CDR3 DNA: TGTGCCAGTAGTATCGTTGGCGGCGGCAATCAGCCCCAGCATTTT. Based on the CDR3 plus reference TRBV19 and TRBJ1-5, the full variable domain is DGGITQSPKYLFRKEGQNVTLSCEQNLNHDAMYWYRQDPGQGLRLIYYSQIVNDFQKGDIAEGYSVSREKKESFPLTVTSAQKNPTAFYLCASSIVGGGNQPQHFGDGTRLSIL.